A single count supports the clone carrying this TCR beta chain. The data originate from a study of control samples from healthy donors and cancer patients. The V gene lost 0 bases and the J gene lost 7 bases, with 8 bases spanning the gap. This CDR3 is built from 13 residues. Germline loops: CDR1 SGHNT, CDR2 YYREEE (reference sequence). Sequencing was performed with immunoSEQ multiplex PCR; in TCRdb, only in-frame clones are kept and a portion is missing. Found here are tens of thousands of clones, approximately 89% of them singletons; the top ten hold 0.75% to 0.95%. The V and J genes are TRBV5-4 and TRBJ1-5; D is unresolved. The receptor comes from a man aged 30 to 39 with colorectal cancer. The material sequenced was PBMCs. The CDR3 spells CASSLEVDQPQHF. CDR3 nucleotides: TGTGCCAGCAGCTTGGAAGTCGACCAGCCCCAGCATTTT.